The clone carrying this T cell receptor beta chain appeared many times. These data belong to a study of early T cells in non-severe SARS-CoV-2 infection. Trimming cost V 3 bases and J 9 bases, with 12 bases left between them. The CDR3 loop spans 13 amino acids. CDR1 LNHDA and CDR2 SQIVND come from the germline V gene (reference sequence). TCRdb re-analysed the 5' RACE reads in MiXCR, keeping a single row per CDR3 protein. Altogether over 25,000 distinct CDR3 sequences are present, about 4.6% being singletons, with the ten largest covering roughly 12%. V and J are TRBV19 and TRBJ2-1, with unresolved D. What was sequenced was whole blood. This clonotype was obtained from an adult who was a healthcare worker with PCR-confirmed SARS-CoV-2 infection or an uninfected control (not recorded which). For the CDR3, the DNA is TGTGCCAGTAGTATCACAGTTTCGGGTGAGCAGTTCTTC. Translated: CASSITVSGEQFF.